This entry lists 23 T cell receptor beta chains sequenced from one sample in a study of molecular identifiers for immune sequencing clone quantification. TCRdb reprocessed the PCR reads via MiXCR and lists one record per CDR3 protein. The data contain some 580,000 distinct CDR3 sequences, less than 30% of them singletons. Material: naive CD8+ T cells from blood, with Jurkat cell RNA spiked in. Described subset: FACS-sorted CD8+CD4-CCR7+CD45RA+ naive T cells. The receptors here all came from a human donor in good health. Some libraries in this study had Jurkat cell RNA spiked in.

This rearrangement joins TRBV6-1 to TRBJ2-5; the D call may be TRBD1 or TRBD2 (5 bases each). The CDR3 has 15 amino acids. V was pared by 6 bases and J by 2 bases, with 16 bases between. Germline assignment: CDR1 MNHNS and CDR2 SASEGT. The CDR3 bases are TGTGCCAGCAGGAAAACAAGGGGAGAACAAGAGACCCAGTACTTC. Residues: CASRKTRGEQETQYF.

This clonotype has ten or more counts. The CDR3: CASSYFQGAYEQYF. The CDR3 DNA follows: TGTGCCAGCAGTTACTTTCAGGGCGCCTACGAGCAGTACTTC. The V call is TRBV6-2 or TRBV6-3, the J call TRBJ2-7, with TRBD1 as a possible D gene (5 bases). The CDR3 has 14 residues. Per the germline V gene, CDR1 is MNHEY and CDR2 is SVGEGT. Trimming removed 1 base at V and 2 bases at J, with 9 bases between.

The CDR3 is CASSYGQGVVEQFF. CDR3 sequence (DNA): TGTGCCAGCAGTTACGGGCAGGGGGTAGTCGAGCAGTTCTTC. The rearrangement joins TRBV6-5 to TRBJ2-1; 7 nucleotides match TRBD1. V was clipped by 2 bases and J by 10 bases; unmatched bases: 8. CDR3 length: 14 amino acids. CDR1 and CDR2 (germline): MNHEY, SVGAGI.

This rearrangement joins TRBV7-9 to TRBJ2-7; TRBD2 aligns across 11 bases. The V segment lost 5 bases and the J segment 3 bases; nucleotides outside the gene matches: 9. Germline V CDR1 and CDR2: SEHNR, FQNEAQ (reference sequence). The CDR3 runs to 16 residues. CDR3 sequence reads: CASSPPTSGGLYEQYF. The CDR3 DNA reads as TGTGCCAGCAGCCCCCCCACTAGCGGGGGACTCTACGAGCAGTACTTC.

This clonotype has a count of ten or more. The V gene is TRBV30, the J gene TRBJ1-4; weak D call: TRBD1 (5 bases). There are 15 residues in the CDR3. Germline lookup yields CDR1 GTSNPN and CDR2 SVGIG (reference sequence). Trimming shortened V by 5 bases and J by 5 bases, and 18 bases separated the two germline ends. The CDR3 sequence is CAWAPGVMTNEKLFF. Here the CDR3 DNA reads TGTGCCTGGGCCCCGGGGGTCATGACGAATGAAAAACTGTTTTTT.

This clonotype has ten or more counts. The chain carries TRBV4-2 and TRBJ2-3; D is unclear. The CDR3 is 10 amino acids. Germline assignment: CDR1 LGHNA and CDR2 YNFKEQ. Trimming removed 10 bases at V and 6 bases at J, with 8 bases between. CDR3 sequence (DNA): TGTGCCAACAACGGGGATACGCAGTATTTT. It specifies CANNGDTQYF.

This clonotype was observed a few times. V usage is TRBV5-4 and J usage is TRBJ1-4; D perhaps matches TRBD1 (6 bases). CDR3 length: 15 amino acids. CDR1 and CDR2 from the germline V gene are SGHNT and YYREEE (reference sequence). V was shortened by 2 bases and J by 4 bases, with 12 bases between the two germline ends. The CDR3 region is CASSFSTGHNEKLFF. The CDR3 DNA reads TGTGCCAGCAGCTTTAGTACAGGGCATAATGAAAAACTGTTTTTT.

This clonotype was seen once. This clone may be a read error of a much larger clone one base away. The conserved phenylalanine or tryptophan is not found at the CDR3 terminus, so this likely reflects a read error. The chain uses TRBV28 and TRBJ2-3; no definite D call. V dropped 5 bases and J dropped 3 bases, with 6 bases sitting between them. Germline CDR1 and CDR2: MDHEN and SYDVKM. This CDR3 is built from 12 residues. This CDR3 reads CASSKPTDTQYL. CDR3 coding DNA: TGTGCCAGCAGTAAACCGACAGATACGCAGTATCTT.

Points on this clonotype: This may be a read error: a much more frequent sequence differs by one nucleotide. The chain carries TRBV2 and TRBJ1-2; 10 positions agree with TRBD1. This CDR3 region has 16 residues. Germline CDR1 is SNHLY and CDR2 is FYNNEI. The CDR3 sequence is CDSSEIGQGDVYGYTF. CDR3 coding DNA: TGTGACAGCAGTGAAATTGGACAGGGGGATGTCTATGGCTACACCTTC.

This clonotype was found many times. The J gene is TRBJ2-7, the V gene TRBV4-2, with D uncertain. The CDR3 sequence is 14 residues long. V was trimmed by 1 base and J by 0 bases, leaving 7 bases between them. Germline CDR1 LGHNA, CDR2 YNFKEQ. CDR3 sequence: CASSQVPPSYEQYF. The CDR3 DNA follows: TGTGCCAGCAGCCAAGTACCACCCTCCTACGAGCAGTACTTC.

At least ten counts were recorded for this clonotype. This chain links TRBV28 with TRBJ1-5, with D possibly TRBD1 on 6 matching bases. The CDR3 is made up of 18 amino acids. Germline V CDR1 and CDR2: MDHEN, SYDVKM. Trimming cost V 5 bases and J 5 bases, with 25 bases left between them. CDR3 amino acids: CASSTPPHRDKQYQPQHF. As DNA, the CDR3 is TGTGCCAGCAGTACACCCCCCCACCGGGACAAACAATATCAGCCCCAGCATTTT.

This chain connects TRBV6-2 or TRBV6-3 to TRBJ2-1; 12 bases agree with TRBD2. Trimming cost V 2 bases and J 7 bases; bases outside gene matches: 15. CDR1 is MNHEY and CDR2 is SVGEGT in the germline V gene. The CDR3 covers 19 residues. The CDR3 here is CASSYTQRLAGVTSNEQFF. The CDR3 DNA is TGTGCCAGCAGTTACACCCAACGACTAGCGGGAGTAACCTCAAATGAGCAGTTCTTC.

Regarding this clonotype: A much more abundant neighbour one base away suggests this may be a read error. The genes are TRBV6-2 or TRBV6-3 and TRBJ2-3; D unclear. This CDR3 region has 12 residues. The germline V gene encodes CDR1 MNHEY and CDR2 SVGEGT. CDR3 sequence: CARSSWGDTQYF. CDR3 sequence (DNA): TGTGCCCGCAGTTCGTGGGGAGATACGCAGTATTTT.

With regard to this clonotype: This may come from a read error, since a much larger clone is one base off. The chain carries TRBV20-1 and TRBJ1-2; D not certain. Trimming removed 5 bases from V and 4 bases from J, with 14 bases in between. The CDR3 sequence is 13 residues long. Germline values: CDR1 DFQATT, CDR2 SNEGSKA (reference sequence). The CDR3 nucleotides are TGCAGTGCTCCGCATCCTTCGAGCTATGGCTACACCTTC. Amino acid sequence: CSAPHPSSYGYTF.

V and J are TRBV27 and TRBJ1-2, with 9 bases aligning to TRBD1. Trimming removed 3 bases from V and 2 bases from J; junction bases left unmatched: 4. The CDR3 covers 15 residues. Germline CDR1 MNHEY, CDR2 SMNVEV (reference sequence). Here the CDR3 DNA reads TGTGCCAGCAGTTTTACCGGGACAGGGAACTATGGCTACACCTTC. The encoded protein is CASSFTGTGNYGYTF.

A word on this clonotype: A read error is possible here, since a much larger clone lies one base away. The V call is TRBV6-2 or TRBV6-3, the J call TRBJ1-1; D is undetermined. Germline V gene data show CDR1 as MNHEY and CDR2 as SVGEGT. Deletions cut 2 bases from V and 4 bases from J, with 11 bases between. This CDR3 contains 14 residues. In nucleotides, the CDR3 is TGTGCCAGCAGTTACCGGGATTGGGGCACTGAAGCTTTCTTT. It specifies CASSYRDWGTEAFF.

This clonotype has just a few counts. The chain recombines TRBV9 with TRBJ2-3, with D tentatively TRBD1 or TRBD2 (5 bases each). Trimming shortened V by 3 bases and J by 4 bases, and 18 bases separated the two germline ends. Germline V lookup: CDR1 SGDLS, CDR2 YYNGEE. The CDR3 length is 16 residues. This chain's CDR3 is CASSAPQGPGPDTQYF. The CDR3 nucleotides read TGTGCCAGCAGCGCCCCCCAAGGACCGGGACCAGATACGCAGTATTTT.

The rearrangement links TRBV19 to TRBJ2-3, with D maybe TRBD1 (5 bases). The germline V gene encodes CDR1 LNHDA and CDR2 SQIVND (reference sequence). The CDR3 covers 16 residues. Trimming cost V 3 bases and J 2 bases, with 15 bases left between them. In DNA form, the CDR3 reads TGTGCCAGTAGTATTCTGACAGATCTTTTCACAGATACGCAGTATTTT. This gives the protein CASSILTDLFTDTQYF.

The chain recombines TRBV19 with TRBJ2-1; 10 bases are shared with TRBD1. Germline trimming cut 4 bases from V and 7 bases from J; bases unmatched to any gene: 16. Germline CDR1 and CDR2: LNHDA and SQIVND (reference sequence). The CDR3 has 18 residues. This CDR3 reads CASSTSGQGIPWGNEQFF. For the CDR3, the DNA is TGTGCCAGTAGTACCTCGGGACAGGGGATACCATGGGGGAATGAGCAGTTCTTC.

This clonotype showed up many times. The V gene is TRBV7-9, the J gene TRBJ1-5; D might be TRBD1 (6 bases). Germline V gene data show CDR1 as SEHNR and CDR2 as FQNEAQ (reference sequence). With 4 bases removed from V and 9 bases from J, the gap between germline ends came to 13 bases. The CDR3 extends over 13 amino acids. The DNA for the CDR3 is TGTGCCAGCAGCTCAGAGGGGGTCGGGCCCCAGCATTTT. This gives the protein CASSSEGVGPQHF.

About this clonotype itself: A much larger clone lies a single base off, so this may be a read error. The chain couples TRBV6-6 to TRBJ2-3; possible D gene TRBD2, 5 bases. The CDR3 covers 15 residues. Trimming removed 4 bases at V and 2 bases at J, with 13 bases between. Per germline, CDR1 MNHNY and CDR2 SVGAGI (reference sequence). For the CDR3, the DNA is TGTGCCAGCAGTTGCCTAACGGGATCCACAGATACGCAGTATTTT. It yields the protein CASSCLTGSTDTQYF.

This chain connects TRBV5-6 to TRBJ1-2; tentative D call: TRBD1 (6 bases). The CDR3 sequence is 15 residues long. Trimming removed 4 bases at V and 3 bases at J, with 16 bases between. Germline CDR1 is SGHDT and CDR2 is YYEEEE. The chain's CDR3 is CASSLSGGAHYGYTF. DNA of the CDR3: TGTGCCAGCAGCCTGTCCGGGGGCGCTCACTATGGCTACACCTTC.

This clonotype was found once. An end of the junction does not agree with germline; a read error may underlie this. The chain combines TRBV7-3 with TRBJ1-1; no clear D. Germline V lookup: CDR1 SGHTA, CDR2 FQGTGA. The CDR3 has 13 amino acids. CDR3 in DNA: TGTGCCAGCTCTTTCGGACCGAACACTGGAGCTTTCTTT. It codes for CASSFGPNTGAFF.